These 14 T cell receptor beta chains were sequenced from one sample in a study of OX40 agonist ivuxolimab in advanced cancers. TCRdb's table, derived via immunoSEQ multiplex PCR, lists solely in-frame clones and lacks some. The sample shows 50,000 or so clones, approximately 84% of them seen only once. The material sequenced was CD4+ or CD8+ T cells sorted from blood, taken in a trial of the OX40 agonist ivuxolimab. The receptors come from an adult with an advanced solid tumor such as melanoma, head and neck, liver or kidney cancer.

V usage is TRBV5-6 and J usage is TRBJ1-2; no definite D call. Trimming took off 4 bases at V and 3 bases at J, with 10 bases between the two ends. The germline V gene has CDR1 SGHDT and CDR2 YYEEEE. The CDR3 contains 13 residues. CDR3 nucleotides: TGTGCCAGCAGCCTAGGGTTTGACTATGGCTACACCTTC. This gives the protein CASSLGFDYGYTF.

The genes are TRBV19 and TRBJ1-5; D is undetermined. Germline V gives CDR1 LNHDA, CDR2 SQIVND (reference sequence). The germline V and J ends were trimmed by 2 bases and 4 bases, with 3 bases remaining between them. The CDR3 consists of 12 residues. DNA for the CDR3: TGTGCCAGTAGTATACAAAATCAGCCCCAGCATTTT. Amino acid sequence: CASSIQNQPQHF.

V usage is TRBV6-5 and J usage is TRBJ2-2; no definite D call. Trimming pared 5 bases from V and 3 bases from J, leaving 13 bases between. The CDR3 extends over 15 amino acids. CDR1 and CDR2 (germline): MNHEY, SVGAGI. CDR3 loop: CASSPTEKHTGELFF. The CDR3 coding sequence is TGTGCCAGCAGTCCTACCGAAAAGCACACCGGGGAGCTGTTTTTT.

This rearrangement joins TRBV11-2 to TRBJ2-7, with 7 bases that match TRBD1. Per the germline V gene, CDR1 is SGHAT and CDR2 is FQNNGV. With 5 bases clipped from V and 5 bases from J, the junction kept 3 bases outside the gene matches. This CDR3 region has 12 residues. For the CDR3, the DNA is TGTGCCAGCAGCCTGACAGGGAACGAGCAGTACTTC. Protein product: CASSLTGNEQYF.

V usage is TRBV2 and J usage is TRBJ1-1; TRBD1 might be the D (5 bases). Trimming pared 6 bases from V and 0 bases from J, leaving 11 bases between. The CDR3 consists of 14 residues. Germline-derived CDR1 and CDR2 are SNHLY and FYNNEI. For the CDR3, the DNA is TGTGCCAGCAGCATGACAGCTATGAACACTGAAGCTTTCTTT. This gives the protein CASSMTAMNTEAFF.

This chain joins TRBV7-9 and TRBJ1-2, with unresolved D. Germline values: CDR1 SEHNR, CDR2 FQNEAQ (reference sequence). Trimming stripped 1 base from V and 4 bases from J, with 10 bases between. CDR3 length equals 14 residues. CDR3 residues: CASSLVGRSYGYTF. CDR3 DNA sequence: TGTGCCAGCAGCTTAGTAGGTCGGTCCTATGGCTACACCTTC.

The chain couples TRBV5-4 to TRBJ2-2; TRBD2 aligns across 14 bases. Trimming took 9 bases from V and 0 from J; bases not matched to a gene: 10. Germline lookup yields CDR1 SGHNT and CDR2 YYREEE (reference sequence). CDR3 length: 18 amino acids. Here the CDR3 DNA reads TGTGCCACGACCGGGACTAGCGGGAGATTCGCGAACACCGGGGAGCTGTTTTTT. The encoded protein is CATTGTSGRFANTGELFF. Looking up the rest from reference TRBV5-4 and TRBJ2-2 gives the full variable domain: ETGVTQSPTHLIKTRGQQVTLRCSSQSGHNTVSWYQQALGQGPQFIFQYYREEENGRGNFPPRFSGLQFPNYSSELNVNALELDDSALYLCATTGTSGRFANTGELFFGEGSRLTVL.

V gene TRBV9 combines with J gene TRBJ2-7; 7 bases match TRBD2. Germline V gives CDR1 SGDLS, CDR2 YYNGEE. CDR3 length equals 15 residues. V trimming: 4 bases; J trimming: 4 bases; junction bases outside the gene matches: 11. The CDR3 DNA reads TGTGCCAGCAGCCCCTCCGCGGCTAGCGGATACGAGCAGTACTTC. Its translation: CASSPSAASGYEQYF.

The chain couples TRBV19 to TRBJ2-5, with D unresolved. The J call is uncertain, as TRBJ2-7 better fits the DNA end. CDR3 length: 13 residues. The V gene's germline CDR1 is LNHDA and CDR2 SQIVND (reference sequence). The CDR3 region has the DNA TGTGCCAGTAGTATTTCCAGGCCGGGCGAGCAGTACTTC. Translating it yields CASSISRPGEQYF.

This chain connects TRBV19 to TRBJ1-1; 7 bases are shared with TRBD1. V lost 5 bases and J lost 1; bases outside the gene matches: 7. The CDR3 totals 15 residues. The germline gives CDR1 LNHDA, CDR2 SQIVND (reference sequence). The CDR3 DNA reads TGTGCCAGTAGTCCCCGGACAGGAGGGAACACTGAAGCTTTCTTT. This gives the protein CASSPRTGGNTEAFF.

This chain joins TRBV5-8 and TRBJ2-5; D is unresolved. The J call is uncertain, as TRBJ2-7 better fits the DNA end. The CDR3 extends over 15 amino acids. Germline assignment: CDR1 SGHTS and CDR2 YDEGEE. CDR3 nucleotides: TGTGCCAGCAGTTTCCGCGTAGGCCCTTACTACGAGCAGTACTTC. It codes for CASSFRVGPYYEQYF.

By share of the sample, this clone is medium-sized. The chain is built from TRBV7-6 and TRBJ2-7; D possibly uses TRBD1 or TRBD2 (5 bases each). This CDR3 contains 14 residues. Germline V CDR1 and CDR2: SGHVS, FNYEAQ. Deletions cut 1 base from V and 0 bases from J, with 7 bases between. CDR3 amino acids: CASSLGDDSYEQYF. As DNA, the CDR3 is TGTGCCAGCAGCTTAGGGGACGACTCCTACGAGCAGTACTTC.

V is TRBV19 and J is TRBJ2-3; TRBD2 aligns across 14 bases. V lost 6 bases, J lost 0 bases, and 5 bases stayed unmatched. Germline V gives CDR1 LNHDA, CDR2 SQIVND (reference sequence). This CDR3 region has 17 residues. This CDR3 reads CASSGLAGGTSTDTQYF. The CDR3 coding sequence is TGTGCCAGTAGCGGACTAGCGGGAGGAACTAGCACAGATACGCAGTATTTT.

The chain carries TRBV4-2 and TRBJ1-1; D not certain. Germline-derived CDR1 and CDR2 are LGHNA and YNFKEQ. The V gene lost 0 bases and the J gene lost 1 base, with 3 bases spanning the gap. The CDR3 totals 13 residues. The CDR3 DNA follows: TGTGCCAGCAGCCAAGAAGAGAACACTGAAGCTTTCTTT. Protein: CASSQEENTEAFF.